This passage covers 14 T cell receptor beta chains from one sample sequenced in a study of tumor and adjacent non-tumor tissue in lung cancer. The library came from three nested PCR rounds adapted from ARM-PCR protocols. TCRdb ran MiXCR on the multiplex PCR reads and lists one entry per CDR3 protein. The sample yields around 57,000 distinct CDR3 sequences, more than 55% seen once. The template was RNA from unsorted bulk tissue. Distant lung tissue was collected more than 3 cm away from the tumor edge. Sequenced sample: distant non-tumor lung tissue. Receptors originate from a man in his 70s with non-small cell lung cancer.

The rearrangement links TRBV4-1 to TRBJ2-3; tentative D call: TRBD2 (7 bases). The CDR3 is 17 residues long. Between the trimmed V and J ends, which lost 7 bases and 5 bases, there was a span of 25 bases. Germline V gives CDR1 MGHRA, CDR2 YSYEKL. The CDR3 DNA reads as TGCGCCAGCATGAATGGTATAGTGGGGGGGCCCTTAGATACGCAGTATTTT. This translates into CASMNGIVGGPLDTQYF.

Notes on this clonotype: This CDR3 is missing its conserved last phenylalanine or tryptophan, likely due to a read error. The chain uses TRBV11-2 and TRBJ2-2, with a weak D call TRBD1 (7 bases). This CDR3 spans 13 amino acids. Germline V gene data show CDR1 as SGHAT and CDR2 as FQNNGV. The germline V and J ends were trimmed by 6 bases and 13 bases, with 18 bases remaining between them. CDR3 DNA: TGTGCCAGCAGTCCACAGGGGACCGGGAGGCTGTTTCTT. Amino acids: CASSPQGTGRLFL.

In this sample, this clonotype turned up many times. The chain employs TRBV10-3 and TRBJ1-2; no firm D call. The ends were cut back, 5 bases at V and 9 bases at J, with 10 bases in the middle. CDR1 and CDR2 (germline): ENHRY, SYGVKD. CDR3 length: 11 residues. The CDR3 protein is CAISLTGSYTF. The CDR3 DNA sequence: TGTGCCATCAGTTTAACTGGGAGCTACACCTTC.

A word on this clonotype: The germline gene is not matched at one end of the junction; a read error may be the cause. The CDR3 sequence is CANSRDRVANYGYTF. CDR3 nucleotides: TGCGCCAACAGTCGGGACAGGGTCGCCAACTATGGCTACACCTTC. The chain couples TRBV14 to TRBJ1-2; TRBD1 matches at 9 bases. The CDR3 runs 15 residues. CDR1 SGHDN and CDR2 FVKESK come from the germline V gene. Drawing the rest from reference TRBV14 and TRBJ1-2, the complete variable domain is EAGVTQFPSHSVIEKGQTVTLRCDPISGHDNLYWYRRVMGKEIKFLLHFVKESKQDESGMPNNRFLAERTGGTYSTLKVQPAELEDSGVYFCANSRDRVANYGYTFGSGTRLTVV.

As for this clonotype: This sequence may be a read error, since a much larger clone differs from it by one base. The J gene is TRBJ1-1, the V gene TRBV6-6; D remains unclear. V was pared by 10 bases and J by 3 bases, with 15 bases between. The CDR3 totals 13 residues. Germline CDR1 is MNHNY and CDR2 is SVGAGI (reference sequence). CDR3 in amino acids: CANRMIGDTEAFF. Here the CDR3 DNA reads TGTGCCAACAGAATGATCGGAGACACTGAAGCTTTCTTT.

Worth noting for this clonotype: The CDR3 does not end in the conserved phenylalanine or tryptophan, so this is likely a read error. V and J are TRBV11-3 and TRBJ2-1; D is undetermined. CDR1 is SGHNT and CDR2 is YENEEA in the germline V gene. This CDR3 has 15 amino acids. Between the trimmed V and J ends, which lost 2 bases and 6 bases, there was a span of 14 bases. CDR3 nucleotide sequence: TGTGCCAGCAGCTTATCAAGCAGGAAGTTCAATGAGCAGTTCTTA. Amino acids: CASSLSSRKFNEQFL.

The J gene is TRBJ2-7, the V gene TRBV7-3, with 10 bases fitting TRBD2. This CDR3 has 15 amino acids. Germline V gene lookup returns CDR1 SGHTA and CDR2 FQGTGA. J gave up 7 bases and V 2 bases, and 8 bases lay outside the gene matches. The CDR3: CASSLLRTSGGEQYF. The CDR3, as DNA: TGTGCCAGCAGCTTACTCCGGACTAGCGGTGGGGAGCAGTACTTC.

The chain carries TRBV21-1 and TRBJ2-5; the D call TRBD2 from the table was never checked on the DNA. TRBV21-1 is tagged as a pseudogene. The CDR3 has 16 residues. In nucleotides, the CDR3 is TGTGCCAGCAGCAAAGTGAGTCGGAGGTCTCAAGAGACCCAGTACTTC. Residues: CASSKVSRRSQETQYF.

About this clonotype: The conserved phenylalanine or tryptophan normally closing the CDR3 is absent here, so this likely arose from a read error. The V call is TRBV20-1, the J call TRBJ2-7; D remains unclear. V shed 1 base and J shed 0 bases, with 19 bases lying between them. This CDR3 is 17 amino acids long. CDR1 and CDR2 from the germline V gene are DFQATT and SNEGSKA (reference sequence). For the CDR3, the DNA is TGCAGTGCTAGAGTGGTACACCTAAAACCGCTCTCCTACGAGCAGTACTCC. Protein: CSARVVHLKPLSYEQYS.

This clonotype was counted only a few times. In DNA, the CDR3 is TGCGCCAGCAGCCATAACAGGGGGGATTCCTACGAGCAGTACTTC. Amino acids: CASSHNRGDSYEQYF. The J gene is TRBJ2-7, the V gene TRBV5-1; 8 bases are a match to TRBD1. The CDR3 spans 15 residues. V trimming: 4 bases; J trimming: 1 base; junction bases outside the gene matches: 7. Per the germline V gene, CDR1 is SGHRS and CDR2 is YFSETQ.

This clonotype has at least ten counts. The rearrangement joins TRBV20-1 to TRBJ1-2; unclear D gene. The CDR3 sequence is 13 residues long. V was clipped by 3 bases and J by 3 bases, with 11 bases between them. Germline V gene sequence: CDR1 DFQATT, CDR2 SNEGSKA (reference sequence). CDR3 region: CSASRVSYYGYTF. In nucleotides, the CDR3 is TGCAGTGCTAGCAGAGTGTCCTACTATGGCTACACCTTC.

Remarks on this clonotype: The junction does not match germline at one end; this may be a read error. V gene TRBV6-6 combines with J gene TRBJ2-7, with 11 bases fitting TRBD2. CDR3 length: 15 amino acids. CDR1 and CDR2 from the germline V gene are MNHNY and SVGAGI (reference sequence). The CDR3 DNA reads TGTGCCAGCAGAATGGGACTAGCGGCTGCCTGCGAGCAATACTTC. It encodes CASRMGLAAACEQYF.

Note on this clonotype: A much larger clone lies a single base off, so this may be a read error. As the CDR3 is not closed by the conserved phenylalanine or tryptophan, this likely results from a read error. The DNA is omitted, as the CDR3 cannot be located on it reliably, and the CDR3 follows TCRdb's listing. The CDR3 reads CASSLGGALYNEHFS. V gene TRBV11-3 combines with J gene TRBJ2-1; TRBD1 reflects the table's D call only, with no check against the DNA. The CDR3 has 15 amino acids, counting both end residues. Germline assignment: CDR1 SGHNT and CDR2 YENEEA.

This clonotype showed up just once. J is TRBJ2-2 and V is TRBV4-1; TRBD2 matches 9 bases. V lost 3 bases to trimming and J lost 5 bases; unmatched junction nucleotides: 10. The germline gives CDR1 MGHRA, CDR2 YSYEKL. CDR3 length: 17 amino acids. CDR3 loop: CASSHDIAGANTGELFF. The DNA for the CDR3 is TGCGCCAGCAGCCATGATATAGCGGGAGCCAATACCGGGGAGCTGTTTTTT.